Listed here is a single TCR beta chain. These data come from a study of blood T cell repertoires in COVID-19. At the level of the study: Samples came from the United States, Italy and Spain, spanning acute and convalescent COVID-19. T cells, B-cell-depleted T cells, or PBMCs provided the cDNA or gDNA that served as material.

Original methodology: From reference gene primer amplification, estimates of nucleated cell counts were derived. Assay: immunoSEQ multiplex PCR; the TCRdb copy retains only in-frame clones and omits some. V, J and clone size derive from that table, while D and trimming were established from the DNA sequence. This sample carries a few hundred thousand clones, approximately 89% of them seen once, and the ten largest clones take about 4.5%. Germline V gene lookup returns CDR1 SGHNT and CDR2 YYREEE (reference sequence). This CDR3 comprises 13 residues. V gave up 0 bases and J gave up 8 bases, with 9 bases separating them.

The sequenced material came from peripheral blood. The V call is TRBV5-4, the J call TRBJ1-3; no clear D. The TCR was taken from a woman aged 40 to 50 who had recovered from COVID-19. Here the CDR3 reads CASSLEESYTIYF. The CDR3 DNA sequence: TGTGCCAGCAGCTTGGAAGAGTCGTACACCATATATTTT.